Listed below are T cell receptor beta chains from one sample, sequenced in a study of T-cell memory formation after mild COVID-19. TCRdb passed the 5' RACE reads through MiXCR, listing each CDR3 protein once. The sample holds roughly 220,000 distinct CDR3 sequences, over 7.5% seen once. The source material was PBMCs or a T cell subset sorted from them (not recorded which). The receptors were gathered from a young man who had mild COVID-19 (a few samples of this study predate the infection). Cell type and time point are not known. CDR3s include the opening cysteine and the closing phenylalanine or tryptophan. A D gene is named only where the DNA matches it firmly. Size values are once, few and many counts, or a class for expanded clones, and some rows have none.

V: TRBV7-2
J: TRBJ1-2
size: few
D: -
CDR3: CASSSGRSYGYTF
DNA: TGTGCCAGCAGCTCGGGCCGTTCTTATGGCTACACCTTC

V: TRBV18
J: TRBJ1-1
size: many
D: TRBD1
CDR3: CASSPTGRDTEAFF
DNA: TGTGCCAGCTCACCGACAGGGAGAGACACTGAAGCTTTCTTT

V: TRBV20-1
J: TRBJ1-3
size: -
D: TRBD1
CDR3: CSATEGAAGNTIYF
DNA: TGCAGTGCTACAGAGGGGGCAGCCGGAAACACCATATATTTT

V: TRBV24-1
J: TRBJ1-4
size: -
D: TRBD1
CDR3: CATSDPDRGLKKLFF
DNA: TGTGCCACCAGTGATCCGGACAGGGGGCTTAAAAAACTGTTTTTT

V: TRBV7-3
J: TRBJ1-6
size: few
D: TRBD1
CDR3: CASSLRGQGESPLHF
DNA: TGTGCCAGCAGCTTAAGGGGACAGGGAGAATCACCCCTCCACTTT

V: TRBV30
J: TRBJ1-3
size: many
D: -
CDR3: CAWSQDSGNTIYF
DNA: TGTGCCTGGAGTCAAGACTCTGGAAACACCATATATTTT

V: TRBV20-1
J: TRBJ2-3
size: few
D: -
CDR3: CSARLLTAGMTDTQYF
DNA: TGCAGTGCTAGACTTCTAACAGCGGGTATGACAGATACGCAGTATTTT

V: TRBV5-6
J: TRBJ2-5
size: many
D: TRBD1
CDR3: CASSFLGTGGEGQYF
DNA: TGTGCCAGCAGCTTTTTAGGGACAGGGGGGGAGGGCCAGTACTTC

V: TRBV9
J: TRBJ2-5
size: few
D: TRBD1
CDR3: CASSVDPTGARETQYF
DNA: TGTGCCAGCAGCGTAGATCCAACAGGGGCTCGGGAGACCCAGTACTTC

V: TRBV19
J: TRBJ1-2
size: -
D: TRBD1
CDR3: CASKQQGQGLYGYTF
DNA: TGTGCCAGTAAACAACAAGGACAGGGGCTCTATGGCTACACCTTC

V: TRBV28
J: TRBJ1-1
size: few
D: -
CDR3: CASSSTRGAFF
DNA: TGTGCCAGCAGCTCCACACGCGGGGCTTTCTTT

V: TRBV6-5
J: TRBJ2-3
size: -
D: -
CDR3: CASKPRQVASTDTQYF
DNA: TGTGCCAGCAAACCTAGACAGGTTGCTAGCACAGATACGCAGTATTTT

V: TRBV28
J: TRBJ1-1
size: few
D: -
CDR3: CASSSWDRPLEAFF
DNA: TGTGCCAGCAGTTCATGGGACCGGCCTCTCGAAGCTTTCTTT

V: TRBV18
J: TRBJ1-6
size: -
D: -
CDR3: CASSPRGPQNSPLHF
DNA: TGTGCCAGCTCCCCACGGGGTCCCCAAAATTCACCCCTCCACTTT

V: TRBV3-1
J: TRBJ1-1
size: few
D: -
CDR3: CASSRSTGMNTEAFF
DNA: TGTGCCAGCAGCCGATCGACGGGTATGAACACTGAAGCTTTCTTT

V: TRBV2
J: TRBJ1-1
size: many
D: -
CDR3: CASAGTRNTEAFF
DNA: TGTGCCAGCGCGGGAACACGGAACACTGAAGCTTTCTTT

V: TRBV6-2/TRBV6-3
J: TRBJ1-4
size: few
D: -
CDR3: CASSYSRPRLDEKLFF
DNA: TGTGCCAGCAGTTACTCTAGACCAAGACTTGATGAAAAACTGTTTTTT

V: TRBV12-3/TRBV12-4
J: TRBJ2-3
size: -
D: -
CDR3: CASSFSGYTDTQYF
DNA: TGTGCCAGCAGTTTCTCGGGATACACAGATACGCAGTATTTT

V: TRBV12-3/TRBV12-4
J: TRBJ2-7
size: once
D: TRBD1
CDR3: CASSQDRTYEQYF
DNA: TGTGCCAGCAGTCAGGACAGGACCTACGAGCAGTACTTC

V: TRBV7-2
J: TRBJ1-1
size: few
D: -
CDR3: CASSPAGPTLSEAFF
DNA: TGTGCCAGCAGCCCCGCCGGGCCAACGCTCTCTGAAGCTTTCTTT

V: TRBV5-4
J: TRBJ1-2
size: -
D: -
CDR3: CASSLDPGSDGYTF
DNA: TGTGCCAGCAGCTTGGATCCAGGGAGTGATGGCTACACCTTC

V: TRBV3-1
J: TRBJ1-2
size: -
D: -
CDR3: CASSHTVDWVYGYTF
DNA: TGTGCCAGCAGCCACACAGTGGACTGGGTCTATGGCTACACCTTC

V: TRBV5-6
J: TRBJ2-1
size: many
D: -
CDR3: CASSPEGRHNEQFF
DNA: TGTGCCAGCAGCCCCGAGGGACGGCACAATGAGCAGTTCTTC

V: TRBV11-2
J: TRBJ2-6
size: -
D: -
CDR3: CANSAGANSGANVLTF
DNA: TGTGCCAACAGTGCCGGGGCAAACTCTGGGGCCAACGTCCTGACTTTC

V: TRBV15
J: TRBJ2-2
size: many
D: -
CDR3: CATSRGVTGELFF
DNA: TGTGCCACCAGCAGAGGGGTAACCGGGGAGCTGTTTTTT

V: TRBV6-6
J: TRBJ2-5
size: -
D: -
CDR3: CASSYSREETQYF
DNA: TGTGCCAGCAGTTACTCTCGGGAAGAGACCCAGTACTTC

V: TRBV12-5
J: TRBJ1-5
size: few
D: TRBD1
CDR3: CASGPGTVNQPQHF
DNA: TGTGCTAGTGGTCCCGGGACAGTTAATCAGCCCCAGCATTTT

V: TRBV29-1
J: TRBJ2-1
size: few
D: -
CDR3: CSAEGQSFNEQFF
DNA: TGCAGCGCCGAGGGGCAGTCCTTTAATGAGCAGTTCTTC

V: TRBV6-5
J: TRBJ1-5
size: -
D: TRBD1
CDR3: CASSPRTGGFDQPQHF
DNA: TGTGCCAGCAGTCCGCGGACAGGGGGCTTCGATCAGCCCCAGCATTTT

V: TRBV5-1
J: TRBJ2-3
size: few
D: TRBD1
CDR3: CASRSTGMSDTQYF
DNA: TGCGCCAGCAGATCGACAGGGATGTCAGATACGCAGTATTTT

V: TRBV7-2
J: TRBJ1-3
size: -
D: -
CDR3: CASSFLNSGNTIYF
DNA: TGTGCCAGCAGCTTTTTAAACTCTGGAAACACCATATATTTT

V: TRBV4-1
J: TRBJ2-2
size: few
D: -
CDR3: CASSQVGAEAQNTGELFF
DNA: TGCGCCAGCAGCCAAGTTGGGGCGGAAGCCCAGAACACCGGGGAGCTGTTTTTT

V: TRBV7-3
J: TRBJ2-1
size: -
D: -
CDR3: CASSLMVGNEQFF
DNA: TGTGCCAGCAGCTTAATGGTGGGCAATGAGCAGTTCTTC

V: TRBV20-1
J: TRBJ2-1
size: -
D: TRBD2
CDR3: CSAPGRVNEQFF
DNA: TGCAGTGCCCCCGGGAGGGTTAATGAGCAGTTCTTC

V: TRBV5-1
J: TRBJ2-5
size: -
D: -
CDR3: CASSLVLGGFQETQYF
DNA: TGCGCCAGCAGCTTGGTACTGGGGGGATTCCAAGAGACCCAGTACTTC

V: TRBV6-6
J: TRBJ1-1
size: -
D: TRBD1
CDR3: CASSYRTGLPTEAFF
DNA: TGTGCCAGCAGTTACCGGACAGGGCTCCCCACTGAAGCTTTCTTT

V: TRBV20-1
J: TRBJ1-5
size: -
D: TRBD1
CDR3: CSAPGGGDQPQHF
DNA: TGCAGTGCCCCAGGGGGCGGGGATCAGCCCCAGCATTTT

V: TRBV6-6
J: TRBJ1-1
size: -
D: -
CDR3: CASSYPQGMGTEAFF
DNA: TGTGCCAGCAGTTACCCCCAGGGGATGGGAACTGAAGCTTTCTTT

V: TRBV18
J: TRBJ2-2
size: few
D: -
CDR3: CASSPTAGTGELFF
DNA: TGTGCCAGCTCACCAACGGCAGGCACCGGGGAGCTGTTTTTT

V: TRBV15
J: TRBJ2-1
size: many
D: -
CDR3: CATSRVGAGNEQFF
DNA: TGTGCCACCAGCAGAGTAGGGGCGGGCAATGAGCAGTTCTTC

V: TRBV4-1
J: TRBJ2-7
size: -
D: TRBD2
CDR3: CASSPLAGGYEQYF
DNA: TGCGCCAGCAGCCCTCTAGCGGGGGGATACGAGCAGTACTTC

V: TRBV20-1
J: TRBJ2-7
size: -
D: TRBD2
CDR3: CSAIPGLAGRPYEQYF
DNA: TGCAGTGCCATCCCGGGACTAGCGGGGAGACCCTACGAGCAGTACTTC

V: TRBV12-3/TRBV12-4
J: TRBJ2-7
size: few
D: TRBD2
CDR3: CASSSEAGLYEQYF
DNA: TGTGCCAGCAGCAGCGAAGCGGGATTATACGAGCAGTACTTC

V: TRBV7-2
J: TRBJ1-5
size: many
D: -
CDR3: CASSLASQPQHF
DNA: TGTGCCAGCAGCTTAGCGTCCCAGCCCCAGCATTTT

V: TRBV21-1
J: TRBJ1-6
size: -
D: -
CDR3: CANKGENSPLHF
DNA: TGTGCCAACAAGGGGGAGAATTCACCCCTCCACTTT

V: TRBV25-1
J: TRBJ2-1
size: few
D: -
CDR3: CASSEPQGASEQFF
DNA: TGTGCCAGCAGTGAGCCACAGGGCGCAAGTGAGCAGTTCTTC